One sample yielded the 11 T cell receptor beta chains listed below, sequenced in a study of blood T cell repertoires in COVID-19. The protocol was immunoSEQ multiplex PCR, while the TCRdb copy is restricted to in-frame clones and leaves out a portion. Among some 220,000 clones listed, more than 70% were seen once. Sequencing input: peripheral blood. The receptor source for this set is a human donor in a cohort sampled during active COVID-19.

This sequence joins TRBV28 and TRBJ1-5, with a weak D call TRBD1 (6 bases). The CDR3 contains 15 residues. The germline V gene encodes CDR1 MDHEN and CDR2 SYDVKM. V was clipped by 3 bases and J by 3 bases, with 12 bases between them. The CDR3 DNA is TGTGCCAGCAGTTTGTGGGGGCCGATCAATCAGCCCCAGCATTTT. Amino acids: CASSLWGPINQPQHF.

The chain joins TRBV6-5 to TRBJ2-7, with a weak D call TRBD2 (6 bases). The CDR3 runs to 15 residues. Germline values: CDR1 MNHEY, CDR2 SVGAGI. Trimming left V 10 bases short and J 2 bases short, with 21 bases between. CDR3 sequence reads: CATGLDSGLTYEQYF. The CDR3 DNA reads as TGTGCCACAGGACTTGACAGCGGGCTGACCTACGAGCAGTACTTC.

CDR3 in DNA: TGTGCCAGCTCCCTCGGTGGGCTTTCGGACGAGCAGTACTTC. Its translation is CASSLGGLSDEQYF. J is TRBJ2-7 and V is TRBV18, with D uncertain. Trimming took 6 bases from V and 5 from J, leaving 17 bases between them. This CDR3 region has 14 residues. Germline V gene lookup returns CDR1 KGHSH and CDR2 LQKENI.

This clone was counted a few times. The V call is TRBV27, the J call TRBJ2-7; the match to TRBD1 covers 8 bases. Trimming took 6 bases from V and 4 from J; bases not matched to a gene: 11. The CDR3 loop spans 15 amino acids. Germline-derived CDR1 and CDR2 are MNHEY and SMNVEV (reference sequence). CDR3 in DNA: TGTGCCAGCAGCCGTAAAGGCCAGGGGGCTTACGAGCAGTACTTC. Residues: CASSRKGQGAYEQYF.

The chain is built from TRBV2 and TRBJ2-7; 9 nucleotides agree with TRBD1. The J segment lost 5 bases and the V segment lost 3 bases, leaving 5 bases of the junction unmatched. Germline V lookup: CDR1 SNHLY, CDR2 FYNNEI. This CDR3 is built from 14 residues. The CDR3 sequence is CASSEGGQGDEQYF. DNA for the CDR3: TGTGCCAGCAGTGAGGGGGGACAGGGAGACGAGCAGTACTTC.

V is TRBV10-2 and J is TRBJ1-6, with D possibly matching TRBD1 (5 bases). Trimming pared 0 bases from V and 4 bases from J, leaving 10 bases between. This CDR3 has 16 residues. Germline CDR1 reads WSHSY; CDR2 reads SAAADI. The CDR3 region has the DNA TGCGCCAGCAGTGAGTCCGGCAGGGTGTATAATTCACCCCTCCACTTT. The encoded protein is CASSESGRVYNSPLHF.

The V and J genes are TRBV29-1 and TRBJ2-7, with TRBD2 matching 7 bases. The CDR3 has 14 residues. V dropped 5 bases and J dropped 2; count of bases not matched to a gene: 9. CDR1 and CDR2 from the germline V gene are SQVTM and ANQGSEA. CDR3 sequence: CSVPTGTTTYEQYF. As DNA, the CDR3 is TGCAGCGTTCCGACCGGGACTACAACCTACGAGCAGTACTTC.

In its sample, this clone was seen once. The chain joins TRBV6-6 to TRBJ2-7; perhaps TRBD1 as D (6 bases). The CDR3 spans 14 residues. Germline lookup yields CDR1 MNHNY and CDR2 SVGAGI (reference sequence). V was clipped by 6 bases and J by 2 bases, with 14 bases between them. The CDR3 loop reads CASRLPGQAYEQYF. The CDR3 nucleotides read TGTGCCAGCAGACTTCCGGGACAAGCCTACGAGCAGTACTTC.

The chain recombines TRBV4-2 with TRBJ2-5, with 7 bases aligning to TRBD1. Germline CDR1 LGHNA, CDR2 YNFKEQ. V gave up 0 bases and J gave up 7 bases; unmatched junction bases: 8. The CDR3 contains 15 residues. The CDR3 coding sequence is TGTGCCAGCAGCCAAGAAGCGGCAGGGGGTGGGACCCAGTACTTC. It yields the protein CASSQEAAGGGTQYF.

The gene calls are TRBV5-5 and TRBJ2-3, with TRBD2 matching 11 bases. This CDR3 is built from 18 residues. J was trimmed by 3 bases and V by 1 base; bases with no gene match: 10. The V gene's germline CDR1 is SGHKS and CDR2 YYEKEE (reference sequence). The CDR3: CASSLNGASGRWTDTQYF. CDR3 nucleotides: TGTGCCAGCAGCTTGAATGGGGCTAGCGGGAGGTGGACAGATACGCAGTATTTT. The full variable domain, its missing parts supplied by reference TRBV5-5 and TRBJ2-3, is DAGVTQSPTHLIKTRGQQVTLRCSPISGHKSVSWYQQVLGQGPQFIFQYYEKEERGRGNFPDRFSARQFPNYSSELNVNALLLGDSALYLCASSLNGASGRWTDTQYFGPGTRLTVL.

This chain links TRBV7-8 with TRBJ1-1; D is unclear. The germline V gene has CDR1 SGHVS and CDR2 FQNEAQ. This CDR3 comprises 14 residues. The ends were cut back, 3 bases at V and 4 bases at J, with 12 bases in the middle. The CDR3 sequence is CASSFYPGSTEAFF. The CDR3 nucleotides read TGTGCCAGCAGCTTTTACCCCGGGAGCACTGAAGCTTTCTTT.